This T cell receptor (beta chain) was profiled in a study of radiotherapy plus CTLA-4 blockade in lung cancer. Generated by immunoSEQ multiplex PCR, the TCRdb table keeps only in-frame clones and is missing some. Of about 97,000 clones listed, about 70% were seen once; the top ten hold around 3%. This clone came up once. Compared with germline, one end of the junction differs, possibly owing to a read error. This CDR3 spans 16 amino acids. CDR1 and CDR2 (germline): LGHNA, YNFKEQ. The receptor comes from a human donor with non-small cell lung cancer who had a partial response to radiotherapy plus ipilimumab. Some clones in this sample may be carry-over from other donors' samples. The starting material was peripheral blood, obtained from a patient treated with radiotherapy plus ipilimumab. This rearrangement joins TRBV4-2 to TRBJ2-7; 12 bases are shared with TRBD2. The CDR3 bases are TGTGCCAGCAGCCAAGATAGTGGACTAGCGGGAAAAAGAGTACTATTC. Encoded protein: CASSQDSGLAGKRVLF.